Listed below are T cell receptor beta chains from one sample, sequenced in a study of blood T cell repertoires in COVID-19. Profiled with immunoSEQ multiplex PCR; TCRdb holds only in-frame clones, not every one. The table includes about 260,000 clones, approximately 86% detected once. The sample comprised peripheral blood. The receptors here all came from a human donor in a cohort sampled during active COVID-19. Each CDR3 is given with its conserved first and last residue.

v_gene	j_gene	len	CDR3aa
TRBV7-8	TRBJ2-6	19	CASSLFRTRFSSGANVLTF
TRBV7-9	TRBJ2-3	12	CASSSRGDTQYF
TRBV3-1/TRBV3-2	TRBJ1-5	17	CASSQEFGTGGGQPQHF
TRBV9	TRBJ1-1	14	CASSVDGVGTEAFF
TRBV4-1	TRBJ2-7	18	CASSQATSGGALIYEQYF
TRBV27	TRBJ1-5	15	CASSATGFSNQPQHF
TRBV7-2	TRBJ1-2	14	CASSLVGTDLGYTF
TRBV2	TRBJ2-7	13	CASSGGLGGEQYF
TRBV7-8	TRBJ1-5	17	CASSLDGGLGPSQPQHF
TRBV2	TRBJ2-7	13	CASSSQGQGAKYF
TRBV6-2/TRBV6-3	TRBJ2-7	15	CASSYSGLENYEQYF
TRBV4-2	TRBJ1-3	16	CASSQSTTGLGNTIYF
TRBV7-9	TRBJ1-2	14	CASSLSAGATSYTF
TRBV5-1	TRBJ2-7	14	CASSLGGVSYEQYF